Included here is one T cell receptor (beta chain) sequence, with context. Profiled with immunoSEQ multiplex PCR; TCRdb holds only in-frame clones, not every one. The sample consists of around 2,000,000 clones, about 95% of them appearing once. CD8 cells regarded as naive lacked CD45RO, were positively chosen for CCR7, and omitted terminally differentiated effector memory CD45RA+ cells. This sample is drawn from a study of shared clonotypes between healthy human individuals. This CDR3 spans 13 amino acids. Trimming stripped 0 bases from V and 9 bases from J, with 6 bases between. The germline V gene has CDR1 MNHNY and CDR2 SVGAGI (reference sequence).

V and J are TRBV6-6 and TRBJ1-6, with no clear D. Sequencing was carried out using naive CD8+ T cells sorted from blood. This receptor was obtained from a young man in good health. CDR3 loop: CASSYSTRSPLHF. CDR3 bases: TGTGCCAGCAGTTACTCGACCCGTTCACCCCTCCACTTT.